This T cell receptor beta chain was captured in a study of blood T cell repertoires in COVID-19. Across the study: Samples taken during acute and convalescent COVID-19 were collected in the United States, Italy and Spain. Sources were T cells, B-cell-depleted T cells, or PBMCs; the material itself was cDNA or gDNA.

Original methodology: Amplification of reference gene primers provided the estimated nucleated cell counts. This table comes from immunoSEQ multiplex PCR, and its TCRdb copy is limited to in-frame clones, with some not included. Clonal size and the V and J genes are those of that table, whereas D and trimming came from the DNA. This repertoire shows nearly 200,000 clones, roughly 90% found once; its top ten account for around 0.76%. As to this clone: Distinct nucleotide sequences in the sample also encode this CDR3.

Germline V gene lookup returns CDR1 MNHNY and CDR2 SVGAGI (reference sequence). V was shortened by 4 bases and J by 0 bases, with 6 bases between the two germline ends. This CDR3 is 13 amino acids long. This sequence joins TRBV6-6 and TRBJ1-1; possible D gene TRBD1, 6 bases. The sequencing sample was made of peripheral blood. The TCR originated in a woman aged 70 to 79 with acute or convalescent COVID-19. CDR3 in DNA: TGTGCCAGCAGTTCAGGGGTGAACACTGAAGCTTTCTTT. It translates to CASSSGVNTEAFF.